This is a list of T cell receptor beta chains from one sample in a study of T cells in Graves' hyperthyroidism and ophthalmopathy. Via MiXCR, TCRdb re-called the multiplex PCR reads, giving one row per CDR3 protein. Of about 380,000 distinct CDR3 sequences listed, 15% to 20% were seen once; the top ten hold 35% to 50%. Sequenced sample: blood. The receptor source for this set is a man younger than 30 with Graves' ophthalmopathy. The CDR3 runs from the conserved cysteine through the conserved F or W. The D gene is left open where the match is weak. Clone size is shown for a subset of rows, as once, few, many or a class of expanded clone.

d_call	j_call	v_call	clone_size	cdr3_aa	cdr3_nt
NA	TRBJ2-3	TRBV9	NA	CATRGGGPDTQYF	TGTGCCACCAGAGGGGGGGGCCCAGATACGCAGTATTTT
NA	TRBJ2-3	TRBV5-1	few	CASSLGWGTTDTQYF	TGCGCCAGCAGCTTGGGCTGGGGAACCACAGATACGCAGTATTTT
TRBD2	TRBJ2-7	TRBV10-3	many	CAIGAAGTSDEQYF	TGTGCCATAGGGGCAGCGGGGACCTCTGACGAGCAGTACTTC
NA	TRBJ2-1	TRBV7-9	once	CASSQDPSSYNGQFF	TGTGCCAGCAGCCAAGATCCGAGCTCCTACAATGGGCAGTTCTTC
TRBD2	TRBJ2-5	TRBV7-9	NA	CASSLGSGGPVETQYF	TGTGCCAGCAGCTTAGGTAGCGGGGGGCCCGTGGAGACCCAGTACTTC
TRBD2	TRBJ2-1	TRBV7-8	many	CASSPRGLAGGPRGYNEQFF	TGTGCCAGCAGCCCCCGGGGACTAGCGGGGGGCCCGAGGGGCTACAATGAGCAGTTCTTC
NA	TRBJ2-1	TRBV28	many	CASKVTGNEQFF	TGTGCCTCCAAGGTGACGGGGAATGAGCAGTTCTTC
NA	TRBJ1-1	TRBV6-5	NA	CASSYPGQNEAFF	TGTGCCAGCAGTTACCCAGGACAGAATGAAGCTTTCTTT
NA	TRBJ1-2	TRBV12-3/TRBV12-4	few	CASSLSSIYGYTF	TGTGCCAGCAGTTTAAGCAGCATCTATGGCTACACCTTC
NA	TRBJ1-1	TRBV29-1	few	CSVEKGLNTEAFF	TGCAGCGTTGAAAAGGGCCTGAACACTGAAGCTTTCTTT
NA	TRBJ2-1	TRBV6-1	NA	CATWDTSYNEQFF	TGTGCCACCTGGGACACCTCCTACAATGAGCAGTTCTTC
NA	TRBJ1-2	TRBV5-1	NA	CASSLLGGPYGYTF	TGCGCCAGCAGCTTGCTGGGCGGCCCCTATGGCTACACCTTC
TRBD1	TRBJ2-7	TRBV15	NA	CATSRDLPGTGSYEQYF	TGTGCCACCAGCAGAGATCTTCCCGGGACAGGGAGCTACGAGCAGTACTTC
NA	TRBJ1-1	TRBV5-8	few	CASTSPGTKGSEAFF	TGTGCCAGCACTTCCCCCGGGACCAAAGGATCTGAAGCTTTCTTT
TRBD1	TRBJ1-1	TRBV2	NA	CASRRDRERAEAFF	TGTGCCAGCAGGAGGGACAGGGAACGGGCTGAAGCTTTCTTT
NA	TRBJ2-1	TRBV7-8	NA	CASSWGRFYEQFF	TGTGCCAGCAGCTGGGGACGCTTCTACGAGCAGTTCTTC
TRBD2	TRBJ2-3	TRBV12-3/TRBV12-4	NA	CASSLSLAGGSADTQYF	TGTGCCAGCAGTTTATCCCTAGCGGGGGGGAGTGCAGATACGCAGTATTTT
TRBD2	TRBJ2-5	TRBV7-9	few	CASSLLRGGAETQYF	TGTGCCAGCAGCTTACTTCGCGGGGGGGCCGAGACCCAGTACTTC
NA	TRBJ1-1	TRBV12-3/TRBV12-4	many	CASKRGYTEAFF	TGTGCCAGCAAAAGGGGGTACACTGAAGCTTTCTTT